These T cell receptor beta chains were read from a single sample in a study of type 1 regulatory T cells. In TCRdb, the reads were re-called with MiXCR into one record per CDR3 protein. The sample includes about 71,000 distinct CDR3 sequences, around 20% of them seen just once. No antigens are known for them. The sequencing input was cultured type 1 regulatory T (Tr1) cells, either the whole culture or a sorted fraction (not recorded which). The receptors come from a human donor in good health. Both conserved end residues are part of each CDR3. Each record gives: V gene, CDR3 length, CDR3 protein.

v_call: TRBV4-3
cdr3_length: 15
cdr3_aa: CASSHVRINTGELFF

v_call: TRBV20-1
cdr3_length: 13
cdr3_aa: CSERTSGQETQYF

v_call: TRBV7-8
cdr3_length: 16
cdr3_aa: CASSLEGRGGSQPQHF

v_call: TRBV27
cdr3_length: 16
cdr3_aa: CASRINRGSGANVLTF

v_call: TRBV5-6
cdr3_length: 14
cdr3_aa: CASSPKLGAGELFF

v_call: TRBV5-1
cdr3_length: 13
cdr3_aa: CASSLRPNTEAFF

v_call: TRBV20-1
cdr3_length: 15
cdr3_aa: CSARGLTGAEEKLFF

v_call: TRBV7-9
cdr3_length: 16
cdr3_aa: CASSPSSWANTGELFF

v_call: TRBV2
cdr3_length: 15
cdr3_aa: CASSRTGGNNQPQHF

v_call: TRBV28
cdr3_length: 15
cdr3_aa: CASSSGQGINNEQFF

v_call: TRBV20-1
cdr3_length: 13
cdr3_aa: CSAGRGRRNEQFF

v_call: TRBV6-1
cdr3_length: 15
cdr3_aa: CASSAAGQGASPLHF

v_call: TRBV5-1
cdr3_length: 15
cdr3_aa: CASSPTLAGGYEQYF

v_call: TRBV7-7
cdr3_length: 14
cdr3_aa: CASSLGFAKETQYF

v_call: TRBV5-1
cdr3_length: 14
cdr3_aa: CASSLTHLNTEAFF

v_call: TRBV11-2
cdr3_length: 13
cdr3_aa: CASSLVGLQPQHF

v_call: TRBV27
cdr3_length: 15
cdr3_aa: CASSFRDRDIGELFF

v_call: TRBV10-3
cdr3_length: 15
cdr3_aa: CAISESGSSYNEQFF

v_call: TRBV5-1
cdr3_length: 11
cdr3_aa: CASSAHYEQYF

v_call: TRBV10-3
cdr3_length: 11
cdr3_aa: CAIGGVDTQYF

v_call: TRBV20-1
cdr3_length: 14
cdr3_aa: CSARTGPGVEKLFF